What follows are 18 T cell receptor beta chains derived from one specimen sequenced in a study of cytomegalovirus exposure and HLA in healthy donors (dated by TCRdb to the late 2010s). Libraries were built with the immunoSEQ multiplex PCR assay. For the multiplex PCR, a mixture combining 60 forward primers for TCR Vbeta segments and 13 reverse primers for TCR Jbeta segments was used. The immuneACCESS repertoire file appears here via TCRdb, limited to in-frame rearrangements. These files lack a portion of the clones; in checked studies, under half of the deficit traces to unresolved V genes, and the cause of the others is not known. In this sample the table shows 150,000 to 200,000 clones, about 80% of which occur a single time. The ten most abundant clones make up about 1% of the sample. The sample consisted of PBMCs. These receptors originate from a woman between 40 and 55 years old in good health and CMV-seronegative.

The J gene is TRBJ1-1, the V gene TRBV5-6; a weak D match, TRBD1 (6 bases). The V and J ends lost 2 bases and 6 bases respectively, with 23 bases between them. Germline loops: CDR1 SGHDT, CDR2 YYEEEE. This CDR3 comprises 17 residues. CDR3 amino acids: CASSLQGYFEFSAEAFF. The DNA for the CDR3 is TGTGCCAGCAGCTTACAGGGTTACTTTGAATTTTCTGCTGAAGCTTTCTTT. Full variable domain (remainder filled in from reference TRBV5-6 and TRBJ1-1): DAGVTQSPTHLIKTRGQQVTLRCSPKSGHDTVSWYQQALGQGPQFIFQYYEEEERQRGNFPDRFSGHQFPNYSSELNVNALLLGDSALYLCASSLQGYFEFSAEAFFGQGTRLTVV.

This chain's CDR3 is CASSPRTLAGGRDEQFF. DNA for the CDR3: TGTGCCAGCAGCCCACGTACACTAGCGGGAGGTAGGGATGAGCAGTTCTTC. The chain joins TRBV7-3 to TRBJ2-1; TRBD2 agrees at 12 bases. V lost 5 bases, J lost 8 bases, and 13 bases stayed unmatched. The CDR3 is 17 residues long. The germline gives CDR1 SGHTA, CDR2 FQGTGA.

The V gene is TRBV25-1, the J gene TRBJ2-1, with 8 bases lining up with TRBD2. This CDR3 comprises 13 residues. V lost 7 bases and J lost 7; bases outside the gene matches: 6. Germline CDR1 and CDR2: MGHDK and SYGVNS. The CDR3 loop reads CASMREVSNEQFF. DNA for the CDR3: TGTGCCAGCATGCGGGAGGTGTCGAATGAGCAGTTCTTC.

The rearrangement joins TRBV15 to TRBJ1-3; D call uncertain. Germline V gene sequence: CDR1 LNHNV, CDR2 YYDKDF (reference sequence). The ends were cut back, 0 bases at V and 4 bases at J, with 7 bases in the middle. This CDR3 contains 14 residues. The CDR3 loop reads CATSRDRGGNTIYF. CDR3 nucleotides: TGTGCCACCAGCAGAGACAGAGGGGGAAACACCATATATTTT.

This chain uses TRBV11-3 with TRBJ2-3; 11 bases match TRBD2. Trimming took 4 bases from V and 0 from J; bases not matched to a gene: 0. The length of the CDR3 is 15 residues. Germline-derived CDR1 and CDR2 are SGHNT and YENEEA. DNA for the CDR3: TGTGCCAGCAGCTCTAGCGGGGGGAGCACAGATACGCAGTATTTT. Its translation is CASSSSGGSTDTQYF.

This clone was seen a handful of times. This chain links TRBV9 with TRBJ2-1; tentative D call: TRBD2 (5 bases). CDR1 is SGDLS and CDR2 is YYNGEE in the germline V gene. V gave up 0 bases and J gave up 5 bases, with 12 bases separating them. The CDR3 covers 15 residues. CDR3 in amino acids: CASSVGGSANNEQFF. The CDR3 region has the DNA TGTGCCAGCAGCGTAGGAGGTAGCGCAAACAATGAGCAGTTCTTC.

This chain connects TRBV11-2 to TRBJ2-5; 8 positions agree with TRBD2. V lost 6 bases to trimming and J lost 2 bases; unmatched junction nucleotides: 17. The CDR3 contains 18 residues. Germline values: CDR1 SGHAT, CDR2 FQNNGV. CDR3 residues: CASSPGPTGLALQETQYF. CDR3 nucleotide sequence: TGTGCCAGCAGTCCCGGCCCAACTGGACTAGCACTACAAGAGACCCAGTACTTC.

The V and J genes are TRBV7-5 and TRBJ2-7; the table's D call, TRBD2, has no DNA check behind it. TRBV7-5 is a known pseudogene. CDR3 length equals 14 residues. The CDR3 is CVRSLAGGGYEQYV. The CDR3 region has the DNA TGTGTCAGAAGCTTAGCGGGGGGGGGCTACGAGCAGTACGTC.

The count of this clone is one. The CDR3 protein is CASSPGGVGNTEAFF. CDR3 nucleotides: TGTGCCAGCAGCCCCGGGGGGGTAGGTAACACTGAAGCTTTCTTT. The chain carries TRBV11-2 and TRBJ1-1; D may be TRBD1 (5 bases). CDR3 length: 15 residues. CDR1 and CDR2 (germline): SGHAT, FQNNGV. The ends were cut back, 5 bases at V and 2 bases at J, with 15 bases in the middle.

The V and J genes are TRBV7-2 and TRBJ2-3, with a possible D match to TRBD2 (5 bases). This CDR3 is 13 amino acids long. The germline V gene has CDR1 SGHTA and CDR2 FQGNSA. Trimming took off 5 bases at V and 8 bases at J, with 14 bases between the two ends. CDR3 in amino acids: CASSDYGLGTQYF. CDR3 in DNA: TGTGCCAGCAGCGACTACGGGCTGGGTACGCAGTATTTT.

This chain uses TRBV18 with TRBJ2-5, with D maybe TRBD2 (5 bases). V was trimmed by 5 bases and J by 2 bases, leaving 12 bases between them. In germline, CDR1 is KGHSH, CDR2 LQKENI. CDR3 size: 14 residues. This CDR3 reads CASSRTGNQETQYF. The CDR3 coding sequence is TGTGCCAGCTCAAGAACCGGGAATCAAGAGACCCAGTACTTC. Drawing the rest from reference TRBV18 and TRBJ2-5, the complete variable domain is NAGVMQNPRHLVRRRGQEARLRCSPMKGHSHVYWYRQLPEEGLKFMVYLQKENIIDESGMPKERFSAEFPKEGPSILRIQQVVRGDSAAYFCASSRTGNQETQYFGPGTRLLVL.

This clone has a handful of counts. The chain links TRBV7-9 to TRBJ2-3; D is uncertain. Germline CDR1 is SEHNR and CDR2 is FQNEAQ (reference sequence). The CDR3 extends over 18 amino acids. V lost 1 base to trimming and J lost 0 bases, with 17 bases between them. The CDR3 sequence: CASSLEVFTATSTDTQYF. CDR3 sequence (DNA): TGTGCCAGCAGCTTAGAGGTTTTCACAGCTACTAGCACAGATACGCAGTATTTT.

This chain joins TRBV11-1 and TRBJ2-5; possible D gene TRBD1, 6 bases. V gave up 2 bases and J gave up 5 bases, with 15 bases separating them. Germline V lookup: CDR1 SGHAT, CDR2 FQDESV (reference sequence). This CDR3 contains 15 residues. This CDR3 is CASSLQGTPGETQYF. DNA of the CDR3: TGTGCCAGCAGCTTACAGGGGACCCCGGGGGAGACCCAGTACTTC.

The chain combines TRBV6-1 with TRBJ1-4; possible D gene TRBD1, 5 bases. The germline V and J ends were trimmed by 4 bases and 7 bases, with 10 bases remaining between them. In germline, CDR1 is MNHNS, CDR2 SASEGT. This CDR3 region has 13 residues. CDR3 region: CASSGERGEKLFF. The CDR3 DNA reads TGTGCCAGCAGTGGAGAAAGGGGTGAAAAACTGTTTTTT.

The V gene is TRBV11-3, the J gene TRBJ2-1; TRBD2 matches 8 bases. CDR3 length: 17 residues. The V gene's germline CDR1 is SGHNT and CDR2 YENEEA. Losses at the gene ends were 5 bases for V and 4 bases for J; bases not matched to a gene: 13. The CDR3 DNA sequence: TGTGCCAGCAGCCCTTCTCTTGGCGGGAGGCTATACAATGAGCAGTTCTTC. It codes for CASSPSLGGRLYNEQFF.

The chain uses TRBV18 and TRBJ1-2; 8 bases match TRBD1. J lost 4 bases, V lost 6 bases, and 4 bases had no gene match. The CDR3 consists of 13 residues. Germline CDR1 KGHSH, CDR2 LQKENI. CDR3 region: CASSPDRVYGYTF. The DNA of the CDR3 is TGTGCCAGCTCCCCGGACAGGGTCTATGGCTACACCTTC.

V usage is TRBV19 and J usage is TRBJ1-2; D is perhaps TRBD1 (6 bases). Trimming pared 5 bases from V and 4 bases from J, leaving 17 bases between. The CDR3 has 15 residues. The germline V gene encodes CDR1 LNHDA and CDR2 SQIVND (reference sequence). The CDR3 region has the DNA TGTGCCAGTAGTCGGGGGGCGGCAGGATCCTATGGCTACACCTTC. It specifies CASSRGAAGSYGYTF.

The chain has TRBV10-3 and TRBJ2-5, with D possibly matching TRBD2 (5 bases). Trimming took off 6 bases at V and 1 base at J, with 15 bases between the two ends. The length of the CDR3 is 15 residues. Germline V CDR1 and CDR2: ENHRY, SYGVKD. The CDR3 DNA follows: TGTGCCATCAGCCGGGATTCACGGGGCCAAGAGACCCAGTACTTC. This sequence encodes CAISRDSRGQETQYF.